The next 19 T cell receptor beta chains were all read from a single sample in a study of PD-1 blockade in classical Hodgkin lymphoma. Generated by immunoSEQ multiplex PCR, the TCRdb table keeps only in-frame clones and is missing some. The sample contains 25,000 or so clones, 70% to 80% of which appear only once. Each and every patient relapsed after autologous stem cell transplantation, and patients got differing brentuximab vedotin exposure. CD4+ T cells were purified from thawed PBMCs by negative selection. The starting material was CD4+ T cells from blood, obtained at baseline. These receptors came from a human donor with classical Hodgkin lymphoma.

The gene calls are TRBV11-3 and TRBJ2-7, with 9 bases identical to TRBD1. Germline assignment: CDR1 SGHNT and CDR2 YENEEA. The CDR3 is 14 amino acids. V shed 5 bases, J shed 7 bases, and the junction held 9 bases outside the gene matches. The CDR3 loop is CASSPRTGAGEQYF. Here the CDR3 DNA reads TGTGCCAGCAGCCCGCGGACAGGGGCAGGGGAGCAGTACTTC.

The J gene is TRBJ2-7, the V gene TRBV28; no clear D. V lost 6 bases to trimming and J lost 6 bases, with 12 bases between them. CDR3 length: 12 residues. Germline assignment: CDR1 MDHEN and CDR2 SYDVKM. The CDR3 protein is CASSSTYGEQYF. The DNA for the CDR3 is TGTGCCAGCAGCTCGACGTACGGCGAGCAGTACTTC. The full variable domain, its missing parts supplied by reference TRBV28 and TRBJ2-7, is DVKVTQSSRYLVKRTGEKVFLECVQDMDHENMFWYRQDPGLGLRLIYFSYDVKMKEKGDIPEGYSVSREKKERFSLILESASTNQTSMYLCASSSTYGEQYFGPGTRLTVT.

This chain uses TRBV28 with TRBJ1-2; unclear D gene. Germline CDR1 MDHEN, CDR2 SYDVKM. V was clipped by 6 bases and J by 8 bases, with 16 bases between them. This CDR3 spans 13 amino acids. The CDR3 DNA reads as TGTGCCAGCAGCACGGACCAAACTCGCGGCTACACCTTC. Amino acid sequence: CASSTDQTRGYTF.

For this clone: This may stem from a read error, because a much larger clone lies one nucleotide away. The sample contains more than one DNA sequence encoding this CDR3. The chain combines TRBV19 with TRBJ1-1; 9 positions agree with TRBD1. V shed 3 bases and J 4 bases; nucleotides not matched to a gene: 6. Germline V gene data show CDR1 as LNHDA and CDR2 as SQIVND (reference sequence). The CDR3 runs 15 residues. The CDR3 loop reads CASSMGTGWGTEAFF. The CDR3 nucleotides are TGTGCCAGTAGTATGGGGACAGGGTGGGGCACTGAAGCTTTCTTT.

This clone has only one observation. The chain combines TRBV7-5 with TRBJ2-1; the tabulated D call, TRBD1, remains unverified against the DNA. TRBV7-5 is recorded as a pseudogene. This CDR3 region has 13 residues. CDR3 region: CVRSSQGKNEQFF. The CDR3 region has the DNA TGTGTCAGAAGTAGCCAGGGTAAAAATGAGCAGTTCTTC.

The sample holds a few counts of this clone. This chain uses TRBV4-1 with TRBJ1-1, with D hard to call. Trimming pared 4 bases from V and 1 base from J, leaving 25 bases between. The CDR3 has 19 residues. Looked up from germline, CDR1 is MGHRA and CDR2 is YSYEKL. Here the CDR3 reads CASSPILAGAVVPNTEAFF. The DNA for the CDR3 is TGCGCCAGCAGCCCCATTCTTGCGGGCGCCGTGGTCCCGAACACTGAAGCTTTCTTT.

The rearrangement joins TRBV29-1 to TRBJ2-7, with D uncertain. CDR3 size: 13 residues. Per germline, CDR1 SQVTM and CDR2 ANQGSEA. V lost 6 bases and J lost 4, with 16 bases in between. In DNA form, the CDR3 reads TGCAGCGTGATGGCCCTCATGGGGTACGAGCAGTACTTC. This sequence encodes CSVMALMGYEQYF.

The chain employs TRBV19 and TRBJ1-4; the match to TRBD1 covers 7 bases. CDR1 LNHDA and CDR2 SQIVND come from the germline V gene (reference sequence). After removal of 5 bases from V and 0 bases from J, the junction contained 6 bases not matched to a gene. The CDR3 totals 16 residues. CDR3 sequence: CASSLWDSSTNEKLFF. The CDR3 nucleotides are TGTGCCAGTAGTCTTTGGGACAGTTCAACTAATGAAAAACTGTTTTTT. Full variable domain (remainder filled in from reference TRBV19 and TRBJ1-4): DGGITQSPKYLFRKEGQNVTLSCEQNLNHDAMYWYRQDPGQGLRLIYYSQIVNDFQKGDIAEGYSVSREKKESFPLTVTSAQKNPTAFYLCASSLWDSSTNEKLFFGSGTQLSVL.

V and J are TRBV5-6 and TRBJ2-7; a possible D gene is TRBD1 (6 bases). V lost 0 bases and J lost 2, with 18 bases in between. The germline CDR1 and CDR2 sequences are SGHDT and YYEEEE. The CDR3 extends over 17 amino acids. The CDR3 DNA follows: TGTGCCAGCAGCTTGGGGGTAGGGGACATACTTCCCTACGAGCAGTACTTC. As protein: CASSLGVGDILPYEQYF.

J is TRBJ1-3 and V is TRBV27; the D is unclear. The CDR3 runs 13 residues. Between the trimmed V and J ends, which lost 6 bases and 0 bases, there was a span of 6 bases. From germline, CDR1 is MNHEY and CDR2 SMNVEV (reference sequence). CDR3 amino acids: CASRLSSGNTIYF. The DNA of the CDR3 is TGTGCCAGCAGATTAAGCTCTGGAAACACCATATATTTT.

V usage is TRBV7-2 and J usage is TRBJ1-2; D not certain. Germline CDR1 and CDR2: SGHTA and FQGNSA. The CDR3 is made up of 14 amino acids. Trimming stripped 2 bases from V and 5 bases from J, with 12 bases between. The CDR3 loop reads CASSLNGHGYGYTF. DNA of the CDR3: TGTGCCAGCAGCTTAAATGGGCACGGTTATGGCTACACCTTC.

The gene calls are TRBV15 and TRBJ2-7, with D perhaps TRBD1 or TRBD2 (6 bases each). Looked up from germline, CDR1 is LNHNV and CDR2 is YYDKDF (reference sequence). The V end was cut by 0 bases, the J end by 0 bases, with 12 bases between. The CDR3 totals 16 residues. The CDR3 DNA is TGTGCCACCAGCAGAGATACGGGGGCCTTCTCCTACGAGCAGTACTTC. This translates into CATSRDTGAFSYEQYF.

This clone was detected a few times. The J gene is TRBJ1-6, the V gene TRBV20-1; D is undetermined. CDR1 and CDR2 (germline): DFQATT, SNEGSKA (reference sequence). The CDR3 spans 11 residues. The germline V and J ends were trimmed by 5 bases and 5 bases, with 4 bases remaining between them. Here the CDR3 DNA reads TGCAGTGCTCCTCATAATTCACCCCTCCACTTT. It yields the protein CSAPHNSPLHF.

The V and J genes are TRBV7-9 and TRBJ1-2, with TRBD1 as a possible D gene (5 bases). The V end was cut by 1 base, the J end by 4 bases, with 7 bases between. CDR1 and CDR2 from the germline V gene are SEHNR and FQNEAQ (reference sequence). The CDR3 runs 13 residues. The CDR3 reads CASSLGGVYGYTF. The CDR3 nucleotides are TGTGCCAGCAGCTTAGGAGGGGTCTATGGCTACACCTTC. The full variable domain, in which reference TRBV7-9 and TRBJ1-2 provide the parts outside the CDR3, is DTGVSQNPRHKITKRGQNVTFRCDPISEHNRLYWYRQTLGQGPEFLTYFQNEAQLEKSRLLSDRFSAERPKGSFSTLEIQRTEQGDSAMYLCASSLGGVYGYTFGSGTRLTVV.

The chain links TRBV18 to TRBJ2-3, with 10 positions matching TRBD1. This CDR3 contains 17 residues. The germline CDR1 and CDR2 sequences are KGHSH and LQKENI. V shed 4 bases, J shed 0 bases, and the junction held 7 bases outside the gene matches. CDR3 DNA sequence: TGTGCCAGCTCACGTGGACAGGGGGTCACCAGCACAGATACGCAGTATTTT. As protein: CASSRGQGVTSTDTQYF.

The V and J genes are TRBV19 and TRBJ2-5; maybe TRBD2 (5 bases). Trimming removed 7 bases from V and 4 bases from J, with 19 bases in between. Looked up from germline, CDR1 is LNHDA and CDR2 is SQIVND (reference sequence). The length of the CDR3 is 15 residues. CDR3 coding DNA: TGTGCCAGTACACCCACTTTACTAGGGTTAGAGACCCAGTACTTC. Translating it yields CASTPTLLGLETQYF. Complete variable domain (other parts from reference TRBV19 and TRBJ2-5): DGGITQSPKYLFRKEGQNVTLSCEQNLNHDAMYWYRQDPGQGLRLIYYSQIVNDFQKGDIAEGYSVSREKKESFPLTVTSAQKNPTAFYLCASTPTLLGLETQYFGPGTRLLVL.

The gene calls are TRBV19 and TRBJ2-1; D gene uncertain. Germline V gives CDR1 LNHDA, CDR2 SQIVND (reference sequence). This CDR3 is built from 13 residues. The germline V and J ends were trimmed by 8 bases and 4 bases, with 12 bases remaining between them. This CDR3 is CASLRAPYNEQFF. The CDR3 DNA sequence: TGTGCCAGTTTACGCGCGCCTTACAATGAGCAGTTCTTC. Using reference TRBV19 and TRBJ2-1 for the parts outside the CDR3, the full variable domain is DGGITQSPKYLFRKEGQNVTLSCEQNLNHDAMYWYRQDPGQGLRLIYYSQIVNDFQKGDIAEGYSVSREKKESFPLTVTSAQKNPTAFYLCASLRAPYNEQFFGPGTRLTVL.

The chain carries TRBV2 and TRBJ1-2; perhaps TRBD1 as D (5 bases). Trimming stripped 10 bases from V and 5 bases from J, with 20 bases between. This CDR3 region has 14 residues. Germline CDR1 and CDR2: SNHLY and FYNNEI. The CDR3 loop reads CATSGTGTLYGYTF. The CDR3 nucleotides are TGTGCCACCTCGGGCACCGGGACCCTTTATGGCTACACCTTC.

This clone was found once. The chain joins TRBV7-3 to TRBJ2-5; weak D call: TRBD1 (7 bases). The CDR3 has 13 amino acids. V lost 4 bases, J lost 5 bases, and 11 bases lay in between. Looked up from germline, CDR1 is SGHTA and CDR2 is FQGTGA. The DNA of the CDR3 is TGTGCCAGCAGCTCGACAGGGACTGAGACCCAGTACTTC. Protein sequence: CASSSTGTETQYF.